This TCR beta chain originates from a study of T cells in Graves' hyperthyroidism and ophthalmopathy. Study-wide findings and caveats: Ophthalmopathy could be told apart from stable hyperthyroidism with a 13 V-J model.

Trimming left V 6 bases short and J 7 bases short, with 15 bases between. This CDR3 comprises 13 residues. RNA transcripts were the template for amplifying TCR beta CDR3 regions. Using the HTBI primer set, a first-round RT-PCR was run on the TCR CDR3. TCRdb independently ran MiXCR on the multiplex PCR reads; one entry per CDR3 protein. Among under 350,000 distinct CDR3 sequences listed, about 15% were seen once. This clonotype has ten or more counts. What it recognizes is unknown. This sequence joins TRBV12-3 or TRBV12-4 and TRBJ2-5, with D possibly being TRBD2 (5 bases). The specimen was blood. The receptor's source is a woman aged 60-75 years with Graves' ophthalmopathy. Written as DNA, the CDR3 is TGTGCCAGCAGCGCGGGCCTATTGAGGACCCAGTACTTC. Its translation: CASSAGLLRTQYF.